The rows below give T cell receptor beta chains drawn from one sample of a study of shared clonotypes between healthy human individuals. Repertoires were generated with immunoSEQ multiplex PCR, while TCRdb's copy carries only in-frame clones and drops some. The repertoire holds about 1.1 million clones, with 60% to 80% as singletons. Sequenced material: memory CD4+ T cells from PBMCs. The receptors derive from a man younger than 35 in good health. Some clones in this sample may be carry-over from other donors' samples. Both conserved end residues are part of each CDR3. The D gene is left open where the match is weak. Clone size, where shown, is once, few, many, or a class for clones that have expanded.

TRBV7-3	TRBD2	TRBJ2-1	NA	CASGATSGAGEQFF	TGTGCCAGCGGTGCCACTAGCGGAGCTGGTGAGCAGTTCTTC
TRBV7-6	NA	TRBJ2-7	NA	CASSFRIGGEQYF	TGTGCCAGCAGCTTCAGGATCGGCGGAGAGCAGTACTTC
TRBV28	NA	TRBJ2-7	few	CASSDPGRGVYEQYF	TGTGCCAGCAGTGACCCAGGTAGGGGGGTCTACGAGCAGTACTTC
TRBV28	TRBD1	TRBJ1-2	NA	CASSLGTGGARGGYTF	TGTGCCAGCAGTTTAGGGACAGGGGGCGCGCGGGGTGGCTACACCTTC
TRBV2	TRBD1	TRBJ2-3	NA	CASSGTGATSTDTQYF	TGTGCCAGCTCCGGGACAGGCGCCACTAGCACAGATACGCAGTATTTT
TRBV6-1	TRBD2	TRBJ2-5	NA	CASSEAWREGRETQYF	TGTGCCAGCAGTGAAGCTTGGCGGGAGGGTCGGGAGACCCAGTACTTC
TRBV2	NA	TRBJ1-1	NA	CASNSLPNTEAFF	TGTGCCAGCAATTCACTTCCGAACACTGAAGCTTTCTTT
TRBV19	NA	TRBJ1-5	NA	CASSIGEQPQHF	TGTGCCAGTAGTATAGGGGAGCAGCCCCAGCATTTT
TRBV30	NA	TRBJ2-7	NA	CAWSQKGEQYF	TGTGCCTGGAGTCAAAAGGGCGAGCAGTACTTC
TRBV30	TRBD1	TRBJ1-1	NA	CAWNDRGEAFF	TGTGCCTGGAATGACAGGGGTGAAGCTTTCTTT
TRBV19	NA	TRBJ2-7	NA	CASSPDPGNEQYF	TGTGCCAGTAGCCCCGACCCTGGTAACGAGCAGTACTTC
TRBV28	NA	TRBJ2-5	NA	CASSLFGGIPNEETQYF	TGTGCCAGCAGTTTATTTGGGGGGATCCCCAACGAAGAGACCCAGTACTTC
TRBV5-1	NA	TRBJ1-4	NA	CASSLAGGSNEKLFF	TGCGCCAGCAGCTTGGCCGGGGGTAGTAATGAAAAACTGTTTTTT
TRBV2	NA	TRBJ2-1	NA	CASSTSLSGEQFF	TGTGCCAGCAGTACTAGTCTTTCCGGTGAGCAGTTCTTC
TRBV9	NA	TRBJ1-5	NA	CASSRDTNQPQHF	TGTGCCAGCAGCAGGGACACGAATCAGCCCCAGCATTTT
TRBV19	NA	TRBJ1-5	NA	CASSIYRSADQPQHF	TGTGCCAGTAGTATTTATCGGTCGGCTGATCAGCCCCAGCATTTT
TRBV4-3	NA	TRBJ2-3	NA	CASSRASGTDTQYF	TGCGCCAGCAGCCGCGCTTCTGGCACAGATACGCAGTATTTT
TRBV11-3	NA	TRBJ1-1	NA	CASSLGGLSEAFF	TGTGCCAGCAGCCTTGGGGGGCTGTCTGAAGCTTTCTTT
TRBV7-9	TRBD2	TRBJ2-3	NA	CASHRGDSDTQYF	TGTGCCAGCCACCGGGGGGACTCAGATACGCAGTATTTT
TRBV29-1	NA	TRBJ2-4	NA	CSVEPLGSVQYF	TGCAGCGTTGAACCCCTTGGGTCGGTTCAGTACTTC
TRBV2	TRBD1	TRBJ2-3	many	CASSGQGVGKDTQYF	TGTGCCAGCAGCGGACAGGGGGTTGGTAAAGATACGCAGTATTTT
TRBV7-3	TRBD2	TRBJ2-1	NA	CASSLAAGDEQFF	TGTGCCAGCAGCTTGGCAGCGGGAGACGAGCAGTTCTTC
TRBV7-2	TRBD1	TRBJ2-7	once	CASSRTGGRSEQYF	TGTGCCAGCAGCCGAACAGGGGGAAGGAGCGAGCAGTACTTC
TRBV25-1	NA	TRBJ2-7	few	CASSESAFSYEQYF	TGTGCCAGCAGTGAATCGGCATTCTCCTACGAGCAGTACTTC
TRBV28	NA	TRBJ1-4	few	CASDRGGSTNEKLFF	TGTGCCAGCGACCGCGGAGGGTCGACTAATGAAAAACTGTTTTTT
TRBV13	NA	TRBJ2-7	NA	CASSFKGGGANYEQYF	TGTGCCAGCAGCTTCAAGGGGGGCGGGGCGAACTACGAGCAGTACTTC
TRBV5-4	TRBD2	TRBJ2-7	NA	CASSLARGGEQYF	TGTGCCAGCAGCTTGGCCCGCGGGGGGGAGCAGTACTTC
TRBV7-2	NA	TRBJ2-2	NA	CASSLEPRAWELFF	TGTGCCAGCAGCTTAGAACCCCGGGCTTGGGAGCTGTTTTTT
TRBV5-1	NA	TRBJ2-3	few	CASSLDLYLGQATADTQYF	TGCGCCAGCAGCTTGGACTTGTACCTGGGGCAAGCGACGGCAGATACGCAGTATTTT
TRBV7-9	NA	TRBJ2-4	NA	CASSLGQTLAKNIQYF	TGTGCCAGCAGCTTAGGCCAGACACTAGCCAAAAACATTCAGTACTTC
TRBV29-1	NA	TRBJ1-1	NA	CSGRPWGGNTEAFF	TGCAGCGGACGTCCTTGGGGGGGGAACACTGAAGCTTTCTTT
TRBV28	NA	TRBJ2-3	NA	CASSFFSAGITDTQYF	TGTGCCAGCAGTTTCTTTTCGGCGGGAATCACAGATACGCAGTATTTT
TRBV7-9	NA	TRBJ2-1	few	CASSLGTVPQGQFF	TGTGCCAGCAGCCTAGGGACTGTCCCGCAGGGGCAGTTCTTC
TRBV5-1	NA	TRBJ2-1	NA	CASSLGGKNEQFF	TGCGCCAGCAGCTTGGGGGGGAAAAATGAGCAGTTCTTC
TRBV5-6	NA	TRBJ2-4	NA	CASSLGFGGIQYF	TGTGCCAGCAGCTTGGGGTTTGGGGGCATTCAGTACTTC
TRBV15	NA	TRBJ2-5	NA	CATSRGGRNQETQYF	TGTGCCACCAGCAGAGGCGGCAGAAACCAAGAGACCCAGTACTTC
TRBV18	NA	TRBJ2-1	NA	CASSPTDRDNEQFF	TGTGCCAGCTCACCCACGGACCGCGACAATGAGCAGTTCTTC
TRBV18	TRBD2	TRBJ2-7	NA	CASSPLRPGLAGGPGPYEQYF	TGTGCCAGCTCACCACTCCGCCCGGGACTAGCGGGAGGGCCCGGTCCCTACGAGCAGTACTTC
TRBV5-1	NA	TRBJ2-7	NA	CASRERMTSYEQYF	TGCGCCAGCAGAGAGCGCATGACATCCTACGAGCAGTACTTC
TRBV7-1	NA	TRBJ2-1	NA	CASSSTARQFF	TGTGCCAGCAGCTCTACAGCACGGCAGTTCTTC
TRBV5-5	NA	TRBJ1-1	NA	CASSLGRANTEAFF	TGTGCCAGCAGCTTGGGGCGGGCGAACACTGAAGCTTTCTTT
TRBV28	NA	TRBJ2-3	NA	CASSPLVNTDTQYF	TGTGCCAGCAGTCCGCTAGTGAACACAGATACGCAGTATTTT
TRBV7-9	TRBD1	TRBJ2-5	few	CASSARQGAGETQYF	TGTGCCAGCAGCGCCCGACAGGGGGCGGGAGAGACCCAGTACTTC
TRBV10-3	TRBD1	TRBJ2-2	NA	CAISESGGSGTGELFF	TGTGCCATCAGTGAGTCAGGGGGCTCTGGCACCGGGGAGCTGTTTTTT
TRBV5-4	NA	TRBJ2-7	NA	CASSLGSPGEQYF	TGTGCCAGCAGCTTGGGCTCTCCCGGCGAGCAGTACTTC
TRBV13	NA	TRBJ2-2	NA	CASSLLSPGELFF	TGTGCCAGCAGCCTGTTGAGCCCCGGGGAGCTGTTTTTT
TRBV7-2	TRBD1	TRBJ1-2	many	CASSSGGTGNTF	TGTGCCAGCAGCTCGGGGGGGACAGGGAACACCTTC
TRBV18	NA	TRBJ1-5	NA	CASSDDGNQPQHF	TGTGCCAGCTCCGATGACGGTAATCAGCCCCAGCATTTT
TRBV18	NA	TRBJ1-1	few	CASSPPDKHTEAFF	TGTGCCAGCTCACCACCGGATAAACACACTGAAGCTTTCTTT
TRBV11-3	TRBD1	TRBJ2-5	once	CASSPRTGGKETQYF	TGTGCCAGCAGCCCTCGGACAGGGGGCAAGGAGACCCAGTACTTC
TRBV28	TRBD1	TRBJ1-5	NA	CASRQTGHNQPQHF	TGTGCCAGCAGGCAGACAGGGCACAATCAGCCCCAGCATTTC
TRBV30	TRBD1	TRBJ1-4	NA	CAWRGPGGSNEKLFF	TGTGCCTGGAGAGGACCAGGGGGCTCTAATGAAAAACTGTTTTTT
TRBV15	NA	TRBJ2-3	NA	CATSRDSSLLSDTQYF	TGTGCCACCAGCAGAGATTCTAGTCTACTATCGGATACGCAGTATTTT